This TCR beta chain comes out of a study of blood T cell repertoires in COVID-19. Overall study: PBMCs, B-cell-depleted T cells, or T cells were the source of the cDNA or gDNA that made up the material.

The V gene's germline CDR1 is LGHDT and CDR2 YNNKEL (reference sequence). With 4 bases removed from V and 5 bases from J, the gap between germline ends came to 14 bases. CDR3 length: 14 residues. Per the study methods: Estimation of nucleated cell counts was performed using reference gene primer amplification. Only in-frame clones appear in the TCRdb table, and some are missing; sequencing was by immunoSEQ multiplex PCR. V, J and clone size are those of that table, while D and trimming were read from the DNA. The sample carries 90,000 to 120,000 clones, about 87% recorded once. Sequencing was done on a sample of peripheral blood. This chain links TRBV3-1 (or the pseudogene TRBV3-2) with TRBJ2-5; tentatively, D is TRBD2 (6 bases). This TCR was sampled from a man aged 45 to 65 with active or convalescent COVID-19. CDR3 coding DNA: TGTGCCAGCAGCCCTCGACTAGTTGGGGAGACCCAGTACTTC. Protein product: CASSPRLVGETQYF.